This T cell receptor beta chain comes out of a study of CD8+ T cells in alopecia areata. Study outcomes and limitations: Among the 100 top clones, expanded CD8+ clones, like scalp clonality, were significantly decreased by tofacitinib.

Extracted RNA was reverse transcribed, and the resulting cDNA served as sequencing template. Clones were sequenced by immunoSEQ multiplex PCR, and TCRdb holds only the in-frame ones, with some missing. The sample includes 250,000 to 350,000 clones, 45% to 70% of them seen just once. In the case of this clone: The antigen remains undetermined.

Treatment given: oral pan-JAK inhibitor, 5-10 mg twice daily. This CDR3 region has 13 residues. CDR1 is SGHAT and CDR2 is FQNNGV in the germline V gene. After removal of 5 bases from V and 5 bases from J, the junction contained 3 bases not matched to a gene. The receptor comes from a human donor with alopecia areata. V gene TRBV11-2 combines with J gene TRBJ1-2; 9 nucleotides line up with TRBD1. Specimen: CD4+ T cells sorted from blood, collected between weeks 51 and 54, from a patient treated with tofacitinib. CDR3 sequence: CASSRDRDYGYTF. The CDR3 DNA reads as TGTGCCAGCAGCCGGGACAGGGATTATGGCTACACCTTC.